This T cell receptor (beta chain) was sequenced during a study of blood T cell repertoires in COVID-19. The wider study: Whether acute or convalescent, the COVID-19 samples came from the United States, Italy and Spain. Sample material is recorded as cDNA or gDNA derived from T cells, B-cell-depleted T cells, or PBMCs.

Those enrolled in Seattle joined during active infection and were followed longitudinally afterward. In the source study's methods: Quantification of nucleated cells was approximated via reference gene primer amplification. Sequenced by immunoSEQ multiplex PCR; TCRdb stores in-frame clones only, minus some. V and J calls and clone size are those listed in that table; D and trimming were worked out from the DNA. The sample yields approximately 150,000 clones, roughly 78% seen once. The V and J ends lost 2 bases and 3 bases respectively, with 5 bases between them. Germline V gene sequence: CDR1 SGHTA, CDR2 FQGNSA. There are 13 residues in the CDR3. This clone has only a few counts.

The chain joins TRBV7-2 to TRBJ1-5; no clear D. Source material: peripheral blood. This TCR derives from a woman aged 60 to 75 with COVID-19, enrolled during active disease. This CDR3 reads CASSLIDNQPQHF. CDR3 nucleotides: TGTGCCAGCAGCTTAATAGACAATCAGCCCCAGCATTTT.